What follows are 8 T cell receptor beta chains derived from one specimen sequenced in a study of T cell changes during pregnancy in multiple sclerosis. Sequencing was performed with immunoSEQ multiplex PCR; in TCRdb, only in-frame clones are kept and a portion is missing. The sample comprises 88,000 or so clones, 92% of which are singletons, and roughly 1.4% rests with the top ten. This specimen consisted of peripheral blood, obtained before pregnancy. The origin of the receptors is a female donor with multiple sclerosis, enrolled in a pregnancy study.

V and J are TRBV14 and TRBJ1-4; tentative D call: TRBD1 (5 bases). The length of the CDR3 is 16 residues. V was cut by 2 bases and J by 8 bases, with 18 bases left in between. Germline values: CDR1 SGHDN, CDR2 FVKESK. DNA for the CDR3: TGTGCCAGCAGCCAACCGGCCGGGGGGTTTGGGGAAAAACTGTTTTTT. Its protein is CASSQPAGGFGEKLFF. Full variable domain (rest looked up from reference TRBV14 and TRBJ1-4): EAGVTQFPSHSVIEKGQTVTLRCDPISGHDNLYWYRRVMGKEIKFLLHFVKESKQDESGMPNNRFLAERTGGTYSTLKVQPAELEDSGVYFCASSQPAGGFGEKLFFGSGTQLSVL.

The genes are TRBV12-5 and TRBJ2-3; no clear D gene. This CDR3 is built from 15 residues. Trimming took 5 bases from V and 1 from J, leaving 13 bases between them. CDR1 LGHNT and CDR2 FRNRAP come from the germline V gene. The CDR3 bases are TGTGCTAGTGGTCCCGGATCGGGTCGCACAGATACGCAGTATTTT. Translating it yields CASGPGSGRTDTQYF.

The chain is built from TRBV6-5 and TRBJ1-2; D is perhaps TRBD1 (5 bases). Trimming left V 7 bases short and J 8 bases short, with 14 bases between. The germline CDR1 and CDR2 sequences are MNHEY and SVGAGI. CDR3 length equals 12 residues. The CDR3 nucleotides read TGTGCCAGCACTGCCTTTGGGGGGGGCTACACCTTC. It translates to CASTAFGGGYTF.

This CDR3 is CASSFAGTGGSGANVLTF. The CDR3 coding sequence is TGTGCCAGCAGCTTTGCCGGGACAGGAGGTTCTGGGGCCAACGTCCTGACTTTC. The chain carries TRBV7-9 and TRBJ2-6; TRBD1 agrees at 8 bases. The trim removed 3 bases at V and 1 base at J, leaving 8 bases unmatched. This CDR3 has 18 residues. The germline CDR1 and CDR2 sequences are SEHNR and FQNEAQ (reference sequence).

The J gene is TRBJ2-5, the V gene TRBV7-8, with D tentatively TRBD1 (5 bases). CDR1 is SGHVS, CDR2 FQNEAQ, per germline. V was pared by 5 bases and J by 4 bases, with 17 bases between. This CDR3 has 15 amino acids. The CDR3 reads CASSVLGAYGETQYF. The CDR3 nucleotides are TGTGCCAGCAGCGTGCTAGGGGCGTACGGAGAGACCCAGTACTTC.

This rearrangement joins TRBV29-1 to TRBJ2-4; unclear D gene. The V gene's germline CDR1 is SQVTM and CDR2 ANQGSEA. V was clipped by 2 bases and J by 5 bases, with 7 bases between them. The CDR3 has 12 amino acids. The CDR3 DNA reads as TGCAGCGTTGAAAGCCCTGAAAACATTCAGTACTTC. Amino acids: CSVESPENIQYF. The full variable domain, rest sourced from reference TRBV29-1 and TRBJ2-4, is SAVISQKPSRDICQRGTSLTIQCQVDSQVTMMFWYRQQPGQSLTLIATANQGSEATYESGFVIDKFPISRPNLTFSTLTVSNMSPEDSSIYLCSVESPENIQYFGAGTRLSVL.

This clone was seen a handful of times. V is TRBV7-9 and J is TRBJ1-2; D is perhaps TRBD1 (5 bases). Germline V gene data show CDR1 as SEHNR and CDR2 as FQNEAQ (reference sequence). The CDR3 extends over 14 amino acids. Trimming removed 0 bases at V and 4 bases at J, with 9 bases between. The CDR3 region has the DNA TGTGCCAGCAGCTTAGCTCCAGGGCTCTATGGCTACACCTTC. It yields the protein CASSLAPGLYGYTF. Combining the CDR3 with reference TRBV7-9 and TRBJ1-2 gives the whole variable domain DTGVSQNPRHKITKRGQNVTFRCDPISEHNRLYWYRQTLGQGPEFLTYFQNEAQLEKSRLLSDRFSAERPKGSFSTLEIQRTEQGDSAMYLCASSLAPGLYGYTFGSGTRLTVV.

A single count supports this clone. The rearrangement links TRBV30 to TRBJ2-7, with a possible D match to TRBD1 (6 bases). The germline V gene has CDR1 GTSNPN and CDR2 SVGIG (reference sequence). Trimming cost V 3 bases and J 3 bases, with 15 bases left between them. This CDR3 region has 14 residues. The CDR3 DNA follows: TGTGCCTGGAGGCCTGCAGGGGCGGGCTACGAGCAGTACTTC. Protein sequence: CAWRPAGAGYEQYF.